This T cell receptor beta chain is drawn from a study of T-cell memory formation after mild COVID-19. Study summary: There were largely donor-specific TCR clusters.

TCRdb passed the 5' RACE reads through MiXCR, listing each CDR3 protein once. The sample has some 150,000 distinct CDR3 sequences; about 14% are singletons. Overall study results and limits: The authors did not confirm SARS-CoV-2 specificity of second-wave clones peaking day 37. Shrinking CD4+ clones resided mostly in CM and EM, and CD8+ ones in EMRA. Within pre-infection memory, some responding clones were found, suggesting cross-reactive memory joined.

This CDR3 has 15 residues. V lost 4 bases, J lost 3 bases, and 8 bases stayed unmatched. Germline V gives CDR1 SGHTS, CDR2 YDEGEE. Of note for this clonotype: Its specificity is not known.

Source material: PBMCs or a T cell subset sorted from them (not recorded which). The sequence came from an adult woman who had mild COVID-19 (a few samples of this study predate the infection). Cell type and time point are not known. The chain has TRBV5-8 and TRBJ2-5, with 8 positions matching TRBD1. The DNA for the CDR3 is TGTGCCAGCAGCGGCCTACAGGGGGAGGAAGAGACCCAGTACTTC. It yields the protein CASSGLQGEEETQYF.